These 4 T cell receptor beta chains came from one sample sequenced in a study of blood T cell repertoires in COVID-19. Some clones are missing from TCRdb's copy, which holds only in-frame ones; the method was immunoSEQ multiplex PCR. The sample lists about 670,000 clones; just under 90% were seen once. The specimen sequenced was peripheral blood. The receptor set was obtained from a woman between 18 and 29 years old with acute or convalescent COVID-19.

The chain uses TRBV6-4 and TRBJ2-1; 7 bases are a match to TRBD2. The V gene's germline CDR1 is MRHNA and CDR2 SNTAGT. V was pared by 2 bases and J by 2 bases, with 0 bases of the junction left unmatched. This CDR3 is built from 14 residues. CDR3: CASSDGGAYNEQFF. The CDR3 nucleotides are TGTGCCAGCAGTGACGGGGGGGCCTACAATGAGCAGTTCTTC.

Only a few counts were recorded for this clone. This CDR3 reads CASSYGGAGGITEAFF. The CDR3 bases are TGTGCCAGCAGTTACGGCGGGGCAGGGGGCATCACTGAAGCTTTCTTT. The chain links TRBV6-5 to TRBJ1-1; TRBD1 aligns across 8 bases. CDR3 length: 16 amino acids. Germline-derived CDR1 and CDR2 are MNHEY and SVGAGI. V dropped 2 bases and J dropped 4; count of bases not matched to a gene: 9.

This chain joins TRBV19 and TRBJ1-5; a possible D gene is TRBD1 (5 bases). The length of the CDR3 is 16 residues. Germline V lookup: CDR1 LNHDA, CDR2 SQIVND (reference sequence). V was trimmed by 4 bases and J by 2 bases, leaving 15 bases between them. CDR3 sequence: CASSRGGGGGNQPQHF. Written as DNA, the CDR3 is TGTGCCAGTAGTAGGGGGGGTGGCGGAGGCAATCAGCCCCAGCATTTT.

This chain connects TRBV9 to TRBJ2-1, with TRBD2 matching 8 bases. Trimming at V came to 3 bases and at J to 3 bases, leaving 5 bases not matched to a gene. Germline values: CDR1 SGDLS, CDR2 YYNGEE. The CDR3 length is 15 residues. The CDR3 loop is CASSEGAGVYNEQFF. Written as DNA, the CDR3 is TGTGCCAGCAGCGAAGGAGCGGGGGTCTACAATGAGCAGTTCTTC.